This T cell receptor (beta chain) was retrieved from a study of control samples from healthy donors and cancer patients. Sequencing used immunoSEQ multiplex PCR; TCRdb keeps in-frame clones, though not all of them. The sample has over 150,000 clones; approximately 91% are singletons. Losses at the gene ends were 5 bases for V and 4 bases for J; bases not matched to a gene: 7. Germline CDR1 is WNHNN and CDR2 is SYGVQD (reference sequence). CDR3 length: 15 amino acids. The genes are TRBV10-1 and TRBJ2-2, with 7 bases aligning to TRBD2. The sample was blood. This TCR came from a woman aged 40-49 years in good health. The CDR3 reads CASSPGVAGTGELFF. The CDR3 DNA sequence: TGCGCCAGCAGTCCCGGGGTAGCGGGCACCGGGGAGCTGTTTTTT.